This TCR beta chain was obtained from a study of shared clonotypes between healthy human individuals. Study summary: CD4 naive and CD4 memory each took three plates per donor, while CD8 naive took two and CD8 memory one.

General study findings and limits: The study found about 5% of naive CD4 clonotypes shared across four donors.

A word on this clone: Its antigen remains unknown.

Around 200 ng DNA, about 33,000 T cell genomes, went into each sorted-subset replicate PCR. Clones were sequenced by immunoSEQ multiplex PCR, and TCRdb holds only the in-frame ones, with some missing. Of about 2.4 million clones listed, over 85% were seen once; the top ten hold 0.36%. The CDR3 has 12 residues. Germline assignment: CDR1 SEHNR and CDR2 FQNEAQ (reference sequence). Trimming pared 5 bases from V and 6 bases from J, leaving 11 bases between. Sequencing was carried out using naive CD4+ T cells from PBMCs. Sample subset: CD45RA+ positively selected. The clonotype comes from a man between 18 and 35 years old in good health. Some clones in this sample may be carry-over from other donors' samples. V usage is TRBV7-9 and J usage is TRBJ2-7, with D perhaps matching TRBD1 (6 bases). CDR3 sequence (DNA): TGTGCCAGCAGCGTACAGGGATCCGAGCAGTACTTC. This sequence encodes CASSVQGSEQYF.